The present T cell receptor beta chain was sequenced within a study of blood T cell repertoires in COVID-19. Study-level background: Collection of acute and convalescent COVID-19 samples took place in the United States, Italy and Spain. PBMCs, B-cell-depleted T cells, or T cells provided the cDNA or gDNA that made up the material.

V was clipped by 1 base and J by 14 bases, with 12 bases between them. The CDR3 sequence is 13 residues long. CDR1 and CDR2 from the germline V gene are MNHNS and SASEGT. Per the study methods: Estimation of nucleated cell counts was performed using reference gene primer amplification. Clones were read by immunoSEQ multiplex PCR, and TCRdb kept only the in-frame ones, dropping some. V and J calls plus clone size are reproduced from that table; the DNA served to infer D and trimming. The sample contains some 280,000 clones, around 81% of which appear only once. This rearrangement joins TRBV6-1 to TRBJ1-6; D uncertain. Sequencing used peripheral blood. This TCR derives from a woman between 45 and 60 years old with active or convalescent COVID-19. CDR3 protein: CASSEVRRGTLHF. CDR3 DNA sequence: TGTGCCAGCAGTGAAGTTAGGCGGGGTACCCTCCACTTT.